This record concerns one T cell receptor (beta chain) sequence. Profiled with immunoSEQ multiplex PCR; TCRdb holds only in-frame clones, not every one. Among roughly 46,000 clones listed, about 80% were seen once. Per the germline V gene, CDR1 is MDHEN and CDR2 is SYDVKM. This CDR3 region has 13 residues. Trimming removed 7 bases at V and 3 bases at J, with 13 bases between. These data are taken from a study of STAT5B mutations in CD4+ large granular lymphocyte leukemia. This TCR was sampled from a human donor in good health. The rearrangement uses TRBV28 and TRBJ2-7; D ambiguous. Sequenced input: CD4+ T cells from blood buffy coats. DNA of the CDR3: TGTGCCAGCACTGGGATCAATCACTACGAGCAGTACTTC. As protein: CASTGINHYEQYF.